The rows below give T cell receptor beta chains drawn from one sample of a study of T cells in Graves' hyperthyroidism and ophthalmopathy. Via MiXCR, TCRdb re-called the multiplex PCR reads, giving one row per CDR3 protein. This repertoire shows around 400,000 distinct CDR3 sequences, approximately 16% found once; its top ten account for roughly a fifth. The specimen sequenced was blood. Receptors were obtained from a woman aged 60-75 years with Graves' ophthalmopathy. The CDR3 runs from the conserved cysteine through the conserved F or W. D genes are given only for firm matches. Clone size is stated in some rows and not others, as once, few, many or a class when expanded.

j_gene: TRBJ1-6; v_gene: TRBV19; abundance: .; d_gene: .; CDR3aa: CASSIQGRNSPLHF; CDR3nt: TGTGCCAGTAGTATCCAGGGGCGGAATTCACCCCTCCACTTT
j_gene: TRBJ2-7; v_gene: TRBV27; abundance: many; d_gene: .; CDR3aa: CASSYGDGYEQYF; CDR3nt: TGTGCCAGCAGTTATGGGGACGGCTACGAGCAGTACTTC
j_gene: TRBJ2-1; v_gene: TRBV28; abundance: .; d_gene: .; CDR3aa: CASSSGTSEQFF; CDR3nt: TGTGCCAGCAGTTCCGGGACTTCTGAGCAGTTCTTC
j_gene: TRBJ2-1; v_gene: TRBV7-2; abundance: many; d_gene: .; CDR3aa: CASSFGRHNEQFF; CDR3nt: TGTGCCAGCAGCTTTGGGAGGCACAATGAGCAGTTCTTC
j_gene: TRBJ1-5; v_gene: TRBV28; abundance: .; d_gene: .; CDR3aa: CASRRGSNQPQHF; CDR3nt: TGTGCCAGCAGGAGAGGTAGCAATCAGCCCCAGCATTTT
j_gene: TRBJ2-1; v_gene: TRBV20-1; abundance: .; d_gene: TRBD1; CDR3aa: CSAGWGSRGLEFF; CDR3nt: TGCAGTGCCGGGTGGGGGTCGAGGGGGCTTGAGTTCTTC
j_gene: TRBJ2-3; v_gene: TRBV28; abundance: many; d_gene: TRBD2; CDR3aa: CASSLTAGGPRGTDTQYF; CDR3nt: TGTGCCAGCAGTTTAACAGCGGGAGGTCCCAGGGGCACAGATACGCAGTATTTT
j_gene: TRBJ2-7; v_gene: TRBV12-3/TRBV12-4; abundance: .; d_gene: TRBD2; CDR3aa: CASSPGGGVSYEQYF; CDR3nt: TGTGCCAGCAGCCCCGGGGGGGGCGTCTCCTACGAGCAGTACTTC
j_gene: TRBJ1-5; v_gene: TRBV6-1; abundance: few; d_gene: .; CDR3aa: CASSEVPPQHF; CDR3nt: TGTGCCAGCAGTGAGGTCCCTCCCCAGCATTTT
j_gene: TRBJ2-3; v_gene: TRBV9; abundance: few; d_gene: .; CDR3aa: CASTAVGDTTDTQYF; CDR3nt: TGTGCCAGCACCGCGGTCGGGGATACCACAGATACGCAGTATTTT
j_gene: TRBJ1-2; v_gene: TRBV12-3/TRBV12-4; abundance: many; d_gene: .; CDR3aa: CASSVGAYGYTF; CDR3nt: TGTGCCAGCAGCGTCGGGGCTTATGGCTACACCTTC
j_gene: TRBJ2-1; v_gene: TRBV29-1; abundance: .; d_gene: .; CDR3aa: CSVGDNQYNEQFF; CDR3nt: TGCAGCGTTGGGGACAATCAATACAATGAGCAGTTCTTC
j_gene: TRBJ1-6; v_gene: TRBV4-1; abundance: few; d_gene: .; CDR3aa: CASSQELRGEAYNSPLHF; CDR3nt: TGCGCCAGCAGCCAAGAATTACGAGGGGAGGCCTATAATTCACCCCTCCACTTT
j_gene: TRBJ2-5; v_gene: TRBV7-9; abundance: .; d_gene: TRBD1; CDR3aa: CASSLYRGLVLTQYF; CDR3nt: TGTGCCAGCAGCTTGTACAGGGGGCTCGTTCTGACCCAGTACTTC
j_gene: TRBJ2-1; v_gene: TRBV11-2; abundance: many; d_gene: TRBD1; CDR3aa: CASSLELGDRGRGEQFF; CDR3nt: TGTGCCAGCAGCTTAGAGTTGGGGGACAGGGGGCGGGGTGAGCAGTTCTTC
j_gene: TRBJ1-2; v_gene: TRBV20-1; abundance: .; d_gene: .; CDR3aa: CSARLGGGYNYGYTF; CDR3nt: TGCAGTGCTAGGTTGGGAGGGGGGTATAACTATGGCTACACCTTC
j_gene: TRBJ1-2; v_gene: TRBV9; abundance: .; d_gene: .; CDR3aa: CASSAHPGINYGYTF; CDR3nt: TGTGCCAGCAGCGCCCACCCCGGGATTAACTATGGCTACACCTTC
j_gene: TRBJ1-1; v_gene: TRBV27; abundance: many; d_gene: .; CDR3aa: CASSSTKVRMNTEAFF; CDR3nt: TGTGCCAGCAGTTCCACGAAGGTGAGGATGAACACTGAAGCTTTCTTT
j_gene: TRBJ2-2; v_gene: TRBV9; abundance: many; d_gene: .; CDR3aa: CASSVRAGATGELFF; CDR3nt: TGTGCCAGCAGCGTAAGGGCAGGGGCCACCGGGGAGCTGTTTTTT
j_gene: TRBJ1-6; v_gene: TRBV27; abundance: few; d_gene: TRBD1; CDR3aa: CASSYQGQGFSSPLHF; CDR3nt: TGTGCCAGCAGTTACCAGGGACAGGGGTTCAGCTCACCCCTCCACTTT
j_gene: TRBJ2-3; v_gene: TRBV5-1; abundance: many; d_gene: TRBD2; CDR3aa: CASSNPGGTDTQYF; CDR3nt: TGCGCCAGCAGCAACCCGGGAGGGACAGATACGCAGTATTTT
j_gene: TRBJ2-4; v_gene: TRBV7-9; abundance: few; d_gene: TRBD2; CDR3aa: CASTRAGGPQNIQYF; CDR3nt: TGTGCCAGCACCCGAGCGGGAGGCCCCCAAAACATTCAGTACTTC
j_gene: TRBJ2-5; v_gene: TRBV28; abundance: .; d_gene: .; CDR3aa: CASSRVRTKSQETQYF; CDR3nt: TGTGCCAGCAGCCGGGTTAGGACAAAATCACAAGAGACCCAGTACTTC
j_gene: TRBJ2-3; v_gene: TRBV5-1; abundance: many; d_gene: .; CDR3aa: CASSLESTSPTDTQYF; CDR3nt: TGCGCCAGCAGCTTGGAGTCGACGTCCCCCACAGATACGCAGTATTTT